The clone carrying this T cell receptor beta chain was found a few times. This record comes from a study of beta chain features in type 1 diabetes. The CDR3 runs 17 residues. In germline, CDR1 is SGHDT, CDR2 YYEEEE. Trimming pared 4 bases from V and 0 bases from J, leaving 17 bases between. The isolated RNA, all of it, was reverse transcribed, so expressed TCRB transcripts were what got sequenced. Sequencing was performed with immunoSEQ multiplex PCR; in TCRdb, only in-frame clones are kept and a portion is missing. The profile shows more than 140,000 clones, approximately 10% of them singletons. The source material was central memory CD4+ T cells from blood. The clonotype was recovered from a middle-aged woman in good health. The chain is built from TRBV5-6 and TRBJ2-1, with D possibly matching TRBD1 (6 bases). The DNA for the CDR3 is TGTGCCAGCAGCCTCGGCCAGGGACACCCCTCCTACAATGAGCAGTTCTTC. This encodes CASSLGQGHPSYNEQFF.